This T cell receptor (beta chain) was recovered during a study of T cells in tumors after PD-1 blockade. Study-wide background: Each patient got pembrolizumab 200 mg every 3 weeks or cemiplimab 350 mg every 2 weeks. Some patients also took daily vismodegib 150 mg during anti-PD-1 treatment.

This table comes from immunoSEQ multiplex PCR, and its TCRdb copy is limited to in-frame clones, with some not included. The table has about 60,000 clones, less than 85% seen once. From germline, CDR1 is MNHEY and CDR2 SVGAGI. This CDR3 contains 13 residues. V was trimmed by 7 bases and J by 3 bases, leaving 12 bases between them. The chain links TRBV6-5 to TRBJ1-2, with D perhaps matching TRBD1 (6 bases). Source: PBMCs, taken after anti-PD-1 treatment. The source of this sequence is a human donor with basal cell carcinoma. CDR3 coding DNA: TGTGCCAGCATCGACAGGATCGACTATGGCTACACCTTC. As protein: CASIDRIDYGYTF.